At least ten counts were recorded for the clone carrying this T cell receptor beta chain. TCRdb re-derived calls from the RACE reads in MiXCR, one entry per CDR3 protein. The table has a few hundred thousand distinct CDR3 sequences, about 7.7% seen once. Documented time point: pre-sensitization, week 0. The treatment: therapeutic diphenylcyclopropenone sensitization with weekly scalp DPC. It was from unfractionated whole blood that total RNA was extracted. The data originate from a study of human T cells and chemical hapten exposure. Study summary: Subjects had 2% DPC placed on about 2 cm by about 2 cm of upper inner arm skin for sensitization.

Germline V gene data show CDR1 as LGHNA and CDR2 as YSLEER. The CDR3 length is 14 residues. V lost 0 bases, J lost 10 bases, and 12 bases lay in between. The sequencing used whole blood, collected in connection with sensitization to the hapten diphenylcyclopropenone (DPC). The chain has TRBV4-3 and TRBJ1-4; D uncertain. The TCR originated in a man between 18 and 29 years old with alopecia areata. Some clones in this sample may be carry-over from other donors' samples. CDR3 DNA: TGCGCCAGCAGCCAAGATCGGTCAGAGGGAAAACTGTTTTTT. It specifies CASSQDRSEGKLFF.